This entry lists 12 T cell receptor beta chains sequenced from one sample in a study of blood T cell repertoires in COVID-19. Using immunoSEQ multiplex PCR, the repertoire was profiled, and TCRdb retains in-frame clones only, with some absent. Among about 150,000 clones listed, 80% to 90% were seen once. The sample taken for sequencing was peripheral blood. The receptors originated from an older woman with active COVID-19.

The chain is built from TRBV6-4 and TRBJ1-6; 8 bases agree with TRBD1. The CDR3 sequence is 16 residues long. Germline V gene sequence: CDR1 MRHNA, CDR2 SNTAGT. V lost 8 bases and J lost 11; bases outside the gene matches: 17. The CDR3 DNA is TGTGCCAGCGCCCCAGAACCGACGGGACAGGCCGCACCCCTCCACTTT. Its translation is CASAPEPTGQAAPLHF.

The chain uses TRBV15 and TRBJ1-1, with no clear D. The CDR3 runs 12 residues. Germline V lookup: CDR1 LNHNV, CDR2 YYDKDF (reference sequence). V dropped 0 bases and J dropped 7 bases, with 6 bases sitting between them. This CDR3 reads CATSRDRNEAFF. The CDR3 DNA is TGTGCCACCAGCAGAGATCGTAATGAAGCTTTCTTT.

CDR3 amino acids: CASSQDSSGVAYNEQFF. Written as DNA, the CDR3 is TGCGCCAGCAGCCAAGATTCTTCGGGTGTCGCCTACAATGAGCAGTTCTTC. V and J are TRBV4-3 and TRBJ2-1; unclear D gene. In germline, CDR1 is LGHNA, CDR2 YSLEER. There are 17 residues in the CDR3. The ends were cut back, 0 bases at V and 2 bases at J, with 14 bases in the middle.

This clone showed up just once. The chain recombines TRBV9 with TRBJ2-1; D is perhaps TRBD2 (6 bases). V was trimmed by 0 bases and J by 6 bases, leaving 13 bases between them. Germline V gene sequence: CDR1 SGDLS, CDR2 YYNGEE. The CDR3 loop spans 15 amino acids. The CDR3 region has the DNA TGTGCCAGCAGCGTAGTCACGGGAGTAAGCAATGAGCAGTTCTTC. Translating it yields CASSVVTGVSNEQFF.

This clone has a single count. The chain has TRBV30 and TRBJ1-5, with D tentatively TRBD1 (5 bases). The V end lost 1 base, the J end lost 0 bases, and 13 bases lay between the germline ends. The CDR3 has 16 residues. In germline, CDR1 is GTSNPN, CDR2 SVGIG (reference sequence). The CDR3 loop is CAWSARGGLSNQPQHF. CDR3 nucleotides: TGTGCCTGGAGTGCTAGGGGAGGCCTTAGCAATCAGCCCCAGCATTTT.

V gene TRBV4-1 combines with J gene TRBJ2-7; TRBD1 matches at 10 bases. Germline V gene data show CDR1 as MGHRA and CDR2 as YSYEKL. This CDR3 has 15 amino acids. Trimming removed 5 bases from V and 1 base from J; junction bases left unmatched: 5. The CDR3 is CASSAPGQGSYEQYF. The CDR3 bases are TGCGCCAGCAGCGCACCGGGACAGGGGTCCTACGAGCAGTACTTC.

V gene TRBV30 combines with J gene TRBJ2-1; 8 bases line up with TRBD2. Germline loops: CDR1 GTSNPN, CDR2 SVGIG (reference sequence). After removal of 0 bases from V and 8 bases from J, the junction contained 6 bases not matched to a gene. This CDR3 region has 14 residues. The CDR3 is CAWSVEAGGHEQFF. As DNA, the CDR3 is TGTGCCTGGAGTGTTGAGGCGGGAGGCCATGAGCAGTTCTTC. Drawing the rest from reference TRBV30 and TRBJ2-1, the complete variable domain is SQTIHQWPATLVQPVGSPLSLECTVEGTSNPNLYWYRQAAGRGLQLLFYSVGIGQISSEVPQNLSASRPQDRQFILSSKKLLLSDSGFYLCAWSVEAGGHEQFFGPGTRLTVL.

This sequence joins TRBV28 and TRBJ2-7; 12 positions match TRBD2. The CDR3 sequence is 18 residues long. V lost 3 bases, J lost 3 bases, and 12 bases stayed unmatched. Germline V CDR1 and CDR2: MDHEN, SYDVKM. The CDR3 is CASSFPNWLAGGIYEQYF. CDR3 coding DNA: TGTGCCAGCAGTTTCCCCAACTGGCTAGCGGGAGGGATCTACGAGCAGTACTTC. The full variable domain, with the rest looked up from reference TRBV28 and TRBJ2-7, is DVKVTQSSRYLVKRTGEKVFLECVQDMDHENMFWYRQDPGLGLRLIYFSYDVKMKEKGDIPEGYSVSREKKERFSLILESASTNQTSMYLCASSFPNWLAGGIYEQYFGPGTRLTVT.

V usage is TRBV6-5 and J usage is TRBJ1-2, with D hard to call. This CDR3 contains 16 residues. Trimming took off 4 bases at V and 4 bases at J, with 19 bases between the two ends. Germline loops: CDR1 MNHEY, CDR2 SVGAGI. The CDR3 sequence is CASSFPGAQTAYGYTF. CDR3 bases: TGTGCCAGCAGTTTCCCGGGAGCCCAAACGGCCTATGGCTACACCTTC.

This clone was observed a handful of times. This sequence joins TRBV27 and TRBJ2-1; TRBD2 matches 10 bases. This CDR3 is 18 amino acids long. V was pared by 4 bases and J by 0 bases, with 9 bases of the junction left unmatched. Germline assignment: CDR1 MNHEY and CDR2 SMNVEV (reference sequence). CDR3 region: CASSSSFSSGSSYNEQFF. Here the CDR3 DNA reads TGTGCCAGCAGTTCCTCCTTTTCTAGCGGGAGCTCCTACAATGAGCAGTTCTTC.

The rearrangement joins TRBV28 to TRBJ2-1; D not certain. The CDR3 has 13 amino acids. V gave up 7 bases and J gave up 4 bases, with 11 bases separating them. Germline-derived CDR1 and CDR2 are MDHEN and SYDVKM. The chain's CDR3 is CASTRVQYNEQFF. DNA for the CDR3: TGTGCCAGCACCCGTGTTCAGTACAATGAGCAGTTCTTC.

CDR3 in DNA: TGTGCTAGTGGCGCTACAGGGGGAACTGAAGCTTTCTTT. Its translation: CASGATGGTEAFF. This chain connects TRBV12-5 to TRBJ1-1, with 8 bases fitting TRBD1. V trimming: 6 bases; J trimming: 5 bases; junction bases outside the gene matches: 5. Germline-derived CDR1 and CDR2 are LGHNT and FRNRAP. The CDR3 extends over 13 amino acids. Variable domain in full (rest from reference TRBV12-5 and TRBJ1-1): DARVTQTPRHKVTEMGQEVTMRCQPILGHNTVFWYRQTMMQGLELLAYFRNRAPLDDSGMPKDRFSAEMPDATLATLKIQPSEPRDSAVYFCASGATGGTEAFFGQGTRLTVV.